This T cell receptor (beta chain) was sequenced during a study of blood T cell repertoires in COVID-19. Turning to the study itself: Material from acute and convalescent COVID-19 was sourced from the United States, Italy and Spain.

The length of the CDR3 is 11 residues. Per the germline V gene, CDR1 is MDHEN and CDR2 is SYDVKM. V was trimmed by 6 bases and J by 4 bases, leaving 6 bases between them. Source study methods: Estimation of nucleated cell counts relied on the amplification of reference gene primers. Using immunoSEQ multiplex PCR, the repertoire was profiled, and TCRdb retains in-frame clones only, with some absent. That table gives V, J and clone size, and the DNA gave D and trimming. The sample has 150,000 to 200,000 clones, 65% to 85% seen once. Sequencing used peripheral blood. The sequence was collected from a human donor with acute or convalescent COVID-19. The donor label of this sample is uncertain. This sequence joins TRBV28 and TRBJ1-2, with a weak D call TRBD1 (6 bases). The CDR3: CASRQGYGYTF. The CDR3 bases are TGTGCCAGCAGACAGGGCTATGGCTACACCTTC.